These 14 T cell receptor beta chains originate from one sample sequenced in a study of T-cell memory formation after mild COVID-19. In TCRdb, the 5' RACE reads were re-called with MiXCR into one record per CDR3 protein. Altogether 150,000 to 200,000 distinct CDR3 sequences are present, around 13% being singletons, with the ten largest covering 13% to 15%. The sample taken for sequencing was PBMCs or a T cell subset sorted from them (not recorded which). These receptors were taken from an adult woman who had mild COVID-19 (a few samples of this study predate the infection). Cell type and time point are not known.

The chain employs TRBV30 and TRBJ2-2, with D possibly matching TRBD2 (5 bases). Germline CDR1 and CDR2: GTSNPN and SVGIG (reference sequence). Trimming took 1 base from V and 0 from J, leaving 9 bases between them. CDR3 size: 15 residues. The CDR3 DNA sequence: TGTGCCTGGAGTGCACCCGGGGCGAACACCGGGGAGCTGTTTTTT. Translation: CAWSAPGANTGELFF.

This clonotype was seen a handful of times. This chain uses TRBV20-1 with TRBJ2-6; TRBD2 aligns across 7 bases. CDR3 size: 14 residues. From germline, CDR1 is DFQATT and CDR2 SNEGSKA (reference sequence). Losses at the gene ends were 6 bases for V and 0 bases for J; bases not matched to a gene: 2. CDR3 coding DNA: TGCAGTGCGGGGGGGAGCTCTGGGGCCAACGTCCTGACTTTC. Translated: CSAGGSSGANVLTF.

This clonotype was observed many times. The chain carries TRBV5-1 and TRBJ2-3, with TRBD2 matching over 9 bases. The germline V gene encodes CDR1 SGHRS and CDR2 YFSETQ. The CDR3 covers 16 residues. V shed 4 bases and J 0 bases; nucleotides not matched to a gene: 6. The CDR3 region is CASSNRLAASTDTQYF. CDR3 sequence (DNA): TGCGCCAGCAGCAATAGACTAGCGGCTAGCACAGATACGCAGTATTTT.

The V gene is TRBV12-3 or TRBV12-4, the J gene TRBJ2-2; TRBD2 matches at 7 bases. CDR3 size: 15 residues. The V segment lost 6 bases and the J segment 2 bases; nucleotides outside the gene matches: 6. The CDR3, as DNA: TGTGCCAGCAGCCTAGCGGAGATAAACACCGGGGAGCTGTTTTTT. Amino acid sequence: CASSLAEINTGELFF.

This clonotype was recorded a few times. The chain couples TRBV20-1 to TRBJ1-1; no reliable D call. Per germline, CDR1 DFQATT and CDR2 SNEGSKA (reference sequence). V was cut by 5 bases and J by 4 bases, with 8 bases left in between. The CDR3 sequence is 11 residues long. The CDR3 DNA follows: TGCAGTGCTCCCCTCGCCACTGAAGCTTTCTTT. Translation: CSAPLATEAFF.

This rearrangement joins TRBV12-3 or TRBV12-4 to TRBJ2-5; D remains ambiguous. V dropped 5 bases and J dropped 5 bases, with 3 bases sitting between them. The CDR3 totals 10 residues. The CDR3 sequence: CASSGETQYF. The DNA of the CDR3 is TGTGCCAGCAGTGGGGAGACCCAGTACTTC.

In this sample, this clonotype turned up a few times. This CDR3 is CSVEGREWNEQFF. CDR3 bases: TGCAGCGTTGAAGGGCGGGAGTGGAATGAGCAGTTCTTC. The chain combines TRBV29-1 with TRBJ2-1, with 7 bases fitting TRBD2. V lost 1 base, J lost 7 bases, and 4 bases stayed unmatched. The CDR3 is 13 residues long. In germline, CDR1 is SQVTM, CDR2 ANQGSEA.

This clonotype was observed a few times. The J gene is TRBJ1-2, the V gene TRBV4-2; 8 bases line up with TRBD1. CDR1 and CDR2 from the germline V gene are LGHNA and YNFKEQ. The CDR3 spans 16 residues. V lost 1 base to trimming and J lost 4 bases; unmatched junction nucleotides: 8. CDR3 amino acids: CASSQGMQGAAYGYTF. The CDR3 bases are TGTGCCAGCAGCCAAGGAATGCAGGGGGCCGCCTATGGCTACACCTTC.

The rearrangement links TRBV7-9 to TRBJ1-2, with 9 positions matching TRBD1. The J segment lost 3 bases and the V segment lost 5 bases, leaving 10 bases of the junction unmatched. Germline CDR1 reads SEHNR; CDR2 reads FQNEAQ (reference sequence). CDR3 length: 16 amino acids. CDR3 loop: CASSHLGTGRDYGYTF. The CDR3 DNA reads TGTGCCAGCAGCCACCTCGGGACAGGGCGGGACTATGGCTACACCTTC. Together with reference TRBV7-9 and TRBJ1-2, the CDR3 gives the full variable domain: DTGVSQNPRHKITKRGQNVTFRCDPISEHNRLYWYRQTLGQGPEFLTYFQNEAQLEKSRLLSDRFSAERPKGSFSTLEIQRTEQGDSAMYLCASSHLGTGRDYGYTFGSGTRLTVV.

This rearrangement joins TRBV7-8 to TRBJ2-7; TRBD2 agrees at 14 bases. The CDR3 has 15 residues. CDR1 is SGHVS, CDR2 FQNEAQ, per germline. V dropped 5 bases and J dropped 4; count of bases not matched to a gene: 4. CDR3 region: CASSPRTSGRYEQYF. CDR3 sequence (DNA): TGTGCCAGCAGCCCACGGACTAGCGGGAGGTACGAGCAGTACTTC.

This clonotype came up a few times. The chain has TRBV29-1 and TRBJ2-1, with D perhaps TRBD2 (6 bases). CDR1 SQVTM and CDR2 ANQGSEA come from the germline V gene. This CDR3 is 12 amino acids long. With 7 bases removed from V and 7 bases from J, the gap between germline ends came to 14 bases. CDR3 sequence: CSGRGSGNEQFF. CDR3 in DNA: TGCAGCGGCCGGGGGTCGGGGAATGAGCAGTTCTTC.

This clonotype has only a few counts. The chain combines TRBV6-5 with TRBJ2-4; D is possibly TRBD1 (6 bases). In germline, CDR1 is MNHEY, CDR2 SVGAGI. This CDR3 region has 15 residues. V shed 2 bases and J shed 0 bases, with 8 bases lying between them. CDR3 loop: CASSYGQTAKNIQYF. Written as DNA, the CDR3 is TGTGCCAGCAGTTACGGACAGACAGCCAAAAACATTCAGTACTTC.

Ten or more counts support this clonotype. CDR3 amino acids: CASSTSTDTQYF. The DNA of the CDR3 is TGTGCCAGCAGTACTAGCACAGATACGCAGTATTTT. This rearrangement joins TRBV2 to TRBJ2-3, with D unclear. CDR3 length: 12 residues. Germline assignment: CDR1 SNHLY and CDR2 FYNNEI. The germline V and J ends were trimmed by 5 bases and 0 bases, with 3 bases remaining between them.

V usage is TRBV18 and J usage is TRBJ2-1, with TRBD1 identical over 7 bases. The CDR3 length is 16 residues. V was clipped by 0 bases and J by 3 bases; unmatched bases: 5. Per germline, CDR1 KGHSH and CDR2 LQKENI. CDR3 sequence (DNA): TGTGCCAGCTCACCACCGGGGACAGAATTCTACAATGAGCAGTTCTTC. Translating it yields CASSPPGTEFYNEQFF.